This TCR beta chain derives from a study of cytomegalovirus exposure and HLA in healthy donors. Study outcomes and limitations: CMV serostatus was the only recorded immune exposure for donors. The analysis excluded some indistinguishable V segments, including TRBV6-2 and TRBV6-3. Cytomegalovirus-associated TCR beta chains were listed, numbering over 150.

Regarding donors, all were healthy bone marrow donors. The germline V gene encodes CDR1 MDHEN and CDR2 SYDVKM. Trimming removed 6 bases from V and 5 bases from J, with 17 bases in between. This CDR3 comprises 14 residues. The primer mix had 60 Vbeta and 13 Jbeta primers. Repertoires were generated with immunoSEQ multiplex PCR, while TCRdb's copy carries only in-frame clones and drops some. This sample yields around 140,000 clones, of which roughly four fifths are seen a single time; under 2% belongs to the top ten. As concerns this clone: What it recognizes is unknown.

This TCR was recovered from a female donor in good health and CMV-seronegative. The source material was PBMCs. J is TRBJ2-7 and V is TRBV28; TRBD2 is a possible D gene (6 bases). CDR3 region: CASRVRGGSDEQYF. Written as DNA, the CDR3 is TGTGCCAGCAGAGTGCGGGGCGGATCGGACGAGCAGTACTTC.